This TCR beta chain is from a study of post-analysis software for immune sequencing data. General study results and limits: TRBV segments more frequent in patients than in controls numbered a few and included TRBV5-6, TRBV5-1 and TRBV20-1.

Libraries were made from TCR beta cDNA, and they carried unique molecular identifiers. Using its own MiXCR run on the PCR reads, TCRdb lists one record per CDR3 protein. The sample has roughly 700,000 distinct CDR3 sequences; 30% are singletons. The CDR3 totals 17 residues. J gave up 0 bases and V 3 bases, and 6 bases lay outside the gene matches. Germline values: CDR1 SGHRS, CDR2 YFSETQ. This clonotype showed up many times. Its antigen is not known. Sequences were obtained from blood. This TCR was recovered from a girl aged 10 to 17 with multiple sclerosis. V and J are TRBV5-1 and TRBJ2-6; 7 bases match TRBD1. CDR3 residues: CASSWTGLNSGANVLTF. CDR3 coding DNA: TGCGCCAGCAGCTGGACAGGACTGAACTCTGGGGCCAACGTCCTGACTTTC.